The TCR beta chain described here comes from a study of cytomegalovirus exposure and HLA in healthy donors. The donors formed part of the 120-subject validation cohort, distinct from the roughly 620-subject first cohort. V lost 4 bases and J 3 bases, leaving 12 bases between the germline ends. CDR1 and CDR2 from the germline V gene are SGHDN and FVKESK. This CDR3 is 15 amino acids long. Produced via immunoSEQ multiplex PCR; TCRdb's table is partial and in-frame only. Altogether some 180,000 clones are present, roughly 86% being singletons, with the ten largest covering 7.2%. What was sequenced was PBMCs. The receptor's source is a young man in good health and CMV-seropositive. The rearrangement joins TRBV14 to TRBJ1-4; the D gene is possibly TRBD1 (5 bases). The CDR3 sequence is CASSLYGGSNEKLFF. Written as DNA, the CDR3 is TGTGCCAGCAGCCTATACGGGGGATCTAATGAAAAACTGTTTTTT.